Below, 2 T cell receptor beta chains from the same sample are listed, as sequenced in a study of cytomegalovirus exposure and HLA in healthy donors. 60 Vbeta and 13 Jbeta primers were used in PCR. The table came from immunoSEQ multiplex PCR; TCRdb's copy has only in-frame clones and leaves some out. In the table there are approximately 100,000 clones, 80% to 90% of which are singletons. Sequencing used PBMCs. These receptors were taken from a woman aged 18-30 years in good health and CMV-seronegative.

This rearrangement joins TRBV30 to TRBJ1-5, with D unresolved. The V end lost 1 base, the J end lost 5 bases, and 9 bases lay between the germline ends. Germline CDR1 and CDR2: GTSNPN and SVGIG (reference sequence). The CDR3 runs to 13 residues. CDR3 coding DNA: TGTGCCTGGAGTGGACGGGAGGATCAGCCCCAGCATTTT. Residues: CAWSGREDQPQHF.

This chain uses TRBV9 with TRBJ1-2; D is undetermined. This CDR3 has 15 amino acids. Looked up from germline, CDR1 is SGDLS and CDR2 is YYNGEE. Trimming cost V 0 bases and J 4 bases, with 13 bases left between them. The CDR3 sequence: CASSVGGVGAYGYTF. The CDR3 bases are TGTGCCAGCAGCGTAGGAGGAGTAGGCGCCTATGGCTACACCTTC.